Listed below are T cell receptor beta chains from one sample, sequenced in a study of blood T cell repertoires in COVID-19. The data were produced by immunoSEQ multiplex PCR, yet TCRdb's version contains in-frame clones alone and is incomplete. Here the sample spans roughly 12,000 clones, 70% to 75% being singletons. Sequencing input: peripheral blood. These receptors came from a human donor in a cohort sampled during active COVID-19. Both conserved end residues are trimmed from each CDR3. Each record gives: V gene, CDR3 protein.

TRBV5-1	ASSSIRGEQF
TRBV2	ASSEDNYLTDTQY
TRBV2	AILTSEYQETQY
TRBV28	ATNRWLAYEQY
TRBV30	AWSAWLAGDYEQY
TRBV9	ASSARTSGGTDTQY
TRBV5-5	ASSPGGVDTQY
TRBV11-2	ASRPSSGSSYEQY
TRBV14	ASSQVRQGAYEQY
TRBV4-1	ASSPGEGYNEQF
TRBV11-3	ASSLYGGPTYEQY
TRBV11-2	ASSLGQGLAGTGELF
TRBV5-4	ASSWGQAETQY
TRBV4-3	ASSRGEPLGGFL
TRBV6-2/TRBV6-3	ASSYNRDHYEQY
TRBV18	ASSPPGTGSPYEQY
TRBV21-1	ASSKTGQGPDTQY
TRBV5-1	ASSSGTVYNSPLH
TRBV9	ASSPRPLSSYEQY
TRBV11-2	ASSRQLLNTGELF
TRBV5-1	ASSARDRETKGNEKLF
TRBV9	ASSVRGGSGNTIY
TRBV19	ASRTGGGSPLH
TRBV28	ASSATGIDYEQY
TRBV5-4	ASSLGGQGAAEAF
TRBV11-2	ASSLDPGGIYEQY
TRBV6-1	ASSEDRGVQETQY
TRBV9	ASSPRKGREAQNIQY
TRBV6-1	ASSERFQGNSYEQY